Here is one T cell receptor (beta chain) with its context. A much larger clone differs by one base, so this may be a read error. MiXCR, run by TCRdb on the RT-PCR reads, gives a single entry per CDR3 protein. The profile covers 550,000 to 750,000 distinct CDR3 sequences, with around 14% appearing a single time and roughly 3.6% taken by the ten largest. CDR1 is MNHEY and CDR2 is SVGAGI in the germline V gene. The CDR3 totals 13 residues. Material: memory CD4+ T cells from blood. The V call is TRBV6-5, the J call TRBJ1-1, with a tentative D call TRBD1 (5 bases). The clonotype originates from a female donor in good health, serving as a healthy control. The CDR3 is CASSYAGRAEALF. The DNA for the CDR3 is TGTGCCAGCAGTTACGCCGGCAGGGCTGAAGCTCTCTTT.